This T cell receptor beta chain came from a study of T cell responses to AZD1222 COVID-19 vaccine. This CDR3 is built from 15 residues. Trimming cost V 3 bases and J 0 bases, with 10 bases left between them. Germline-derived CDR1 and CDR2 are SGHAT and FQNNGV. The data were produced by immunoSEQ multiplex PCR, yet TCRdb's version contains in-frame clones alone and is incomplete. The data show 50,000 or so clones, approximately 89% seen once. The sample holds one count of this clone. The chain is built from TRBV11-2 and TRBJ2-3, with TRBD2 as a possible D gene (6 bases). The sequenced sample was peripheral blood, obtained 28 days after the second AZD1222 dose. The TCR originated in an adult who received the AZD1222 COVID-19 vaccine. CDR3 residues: CASSFLAVSTDTQYF. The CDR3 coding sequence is TGTGCCAGCAGCTTTTTAGCGGTGAGCACAGATACGCAGTATTTT.